These 31 T cell receptor beta chains were all obtained from the same sample, sequenced in a study of response to subunit inactivated influenza vaccine. TCRdb processed the RT-PCR reads anew with MiXCR; each CDR3 protein has one entry. Of about 520,000 distinct CDR3 sequences in the sample, roughly 23% were seen once. Sample: CD4+ T cells sorted from PBMCs, taken about 5 days after vaccination. All receptors derive from a man between 45 and 60 years old who received an inactivated influenza vaccine.

The CDR3 loop is CSARAGTDSYEQYF. CDR3 sequence (DNA): TGCAGTGCTAGAGCCGGGACGGATTCCTACGAGCAGTACTTC. The gene calls are TRBV20-1 and TRBJ2-7, with D perhaps TRBD1 or TRBD2 (5 bases each). The CDR3 extends over 14 amino acids. Germline-derived CDR1 and CDR2 are DFQATT and SNEGSKA (reference sequence). The V gene lost 1 base and the J gene lost 1 base, with 11 bases spanning the gap.

The chain uses TRBV12-3 or TRBV12-4 and TRBJ2-5; possibly TRBD1 for D (7 bases). The CDR3 sequence is 15 residues long. The V end was cut by 6 bases, the J end by 5 bases, with 19 bases between. The DNA for the CDR3 is TGTGCCAGCAGATTTAGCAGGGGGGCCGGGGAGACCCAGTACTTC. Amino acid sequence: CASRFSRGAGETQYF.

This clonotype turned up a few times. The chain employs TRBV4-3 and TRBJ2-1, with D uncertain. Trimming pared 0 bases from V and 5 bases from J, leaving 8 bases between. The CDR3 totals 14 residues. In germline, CDR1 is LGHNA, CDR2 YSLEER. The CDR3 here is CASSQDYRDNEQFF. In DNA, the CDR3 is TGCGCCAGCAGCCAAGATTATCGGGACAATGAGCAGTTCTTC.

This clonotype has a handful of counts. Here the CDR3 DNA reads TGCAGCGTTGTACGTAGCAATGAGCAGTTCTTC. This codes for CSVVRSNEQFF. The V gene is TRBV29-1, the J gene TRBJ2-1; unclear D gene. V was pared by 4 bases and J by 6 bases, with 7 bases between. Germline CDR1 and CDR2: SQVTM and ANQGSEA. This CDR3 contains 11 residues.

In this sample, this clonotype turned up a few times. The rearrangement links TRBV20-1 to TRBJ2-5; D uncertain. CDR1 and CDR2 (germline): DFQATT, SNEGSKA (reference sequence). V was trimmed by 3 bases and J by 0 bases, leaving 8 bases between them. The CDR3 totals 13 residues. CDR3 nucleotides: TGCAGTGCTAGGAAGAGAGACCAAGAGACCCAGTACTTC. Its translation: CSARKRDQETQYF.

This clonotype was seen more than once but under ten times. This chain connects TRBV5-1 to TRBJ2-6; D is uncertain. Trimming cost V 6 bases and J 0 bases, with 7 bases left between them. Germline CDR1 SGHRS, CDR2 YFSETQ. The CDR3 totals 14 residues. CDR3 sequence: CASKPISGANVLTF. DNA for the CDR3: TGCGCCAGCAAACCAATCTCTGGGGCCAACGTCCTGACTTTC.

This clonotype is a singleton in its sample. The V and J genes are TRBV3-1 and TRBJ2-2; D gene unclear. The V and J ends lost 3 bases and 4 bases respectively, with 15 bases between them. The CDR3 loop spans 16 amino acids. Germline V gene sequence: CDR1 LGHDT, CDR2 YNNKEL (reference sequence). CDR3 sequence (DNA): TGTGCCAGCAGCCATCGCGTCCTACTGGGCACCGGGGAGCTGTTTTTT. Amino acids: CASSHRVLLGTGELFF.

This clonotype appeared a few times. V is TRBV7-8 and J is TRBJ2-1; D is ambiguous. Trimming took off 5 bases at V and 2 bases at J, with 10 bases between the two ends. CDR3 length: 14 amino acids. Per germline, CDR1 SGHVS and CDR2 FQNEAQ. In DNA, the CDR3 is TGTGCCAGCAGCGTAAACGTGGCCTACAATGAGCAGTTCTTC. Translated, it gives CASSVNVAYNEQFF.

This clonotype was seen more than once but under ten times. This chain links TRBV5-1 with TRBJ1-1; D is unresolved. The CDR3 loop spans 13 amino acids. The V end was cut by 4 bases, the J end by 2 bases, with 9 bases between. The germline V gene has CDR1 SGHRS and CDR2 YFSETQ. CDR3 protein: CASSPRYNTEAFF. CDR3 nucleotides: TGCGCCAGCAGCCCGAGATATAACACTGAAGCTTTCTTT.

The V call is TRBV29-1, the J call TRBJ1-1, with 9 bases lining up with TRBD1. Unmatched junction bases numbered 12, after V lost 6 bases and J lost 7 bases. The CDR3 extends over 14 amino acids. Germline values: CDR1 SQVTM, CDR2 ANQGSEA. The DNA of the CDR3 is TGCAGCGTCACCGGGACAGGGAAACGGGATGAAGCTTTCTTT. It codes for CSVTGTGKRDEAFF.

The chain carries TRBV20-1 and TRBJ1-1; TRBD1 is a possible D gene (5 bases). Germline assignment: CDR1 DFQATT and CDR2 SNEGSKA (reference sequence). CDR3 length equals 15 residues. The V gene lost 1 base and the J gene lost 1 base, with 13 bases spanning the gap. Written as DNA, the CDR3 is TGCAGTGCTAGAGCGGGGGGGTCCACGAACACTGAAGCTTTCTTT. Translation gives CSARAGGSTNTEAFF.

V gene TRBV6-2 or TRBV6-3 combines with J gene TRBJ2-1; 9 bases agree with TRBD1. The CDR3 totals 16 residues. The germline V gene has CDR1 MNHEY and CDR2 SVGEGT. The ends lost 5 bases at V and 2 bases at J; junction bases unmatched: 7. CDR3 nucleotides: TGTGCCAGCAGTACCCGGGGGACAGGGACCTACAATGAGCAGTTCTTC. Translation: CASSTRGTGTYNEQFF.

In its sample, this clonotype was seen a few times. The V gene is TRBV4-2, the J gene TRBJ2-1; 9 positions agree with TRBD2. Losses at the gene ends were 4 bases for V and 5 bases for J; bases not matched to a gene: 9. In germline, CDR1 is LGHNA, CDR2 YNFKEQ. The CDR3 loop spans 16 amino acids. CDR3 nucleotide sequence: TGTGCCAGCAGCCGCACTCCCGGGACTAGCCACAATGAGCAGTTCTTC. The encoded protein is CASSRTPGTSHNEQFF.

The chain recombines TRBV4-2 with TRBJ2-3; TRBD2 matches at 8 bases. This CDR3 is 17 amino acids long. Germline V lookup: CDR1 LGHNA, CDR2 YNFKEQ. V was clipped by 1 base and J by 1 base; unmatched bases: 7. CDR3 nucleotides: TGTGCCAGCAGCCAAGGTGATGCGGGGGGCCGCACAGATACGCAGTATTTT. It is translated as CASSQGDAGGRTDTQYF.

Many counts were recorded for this clonotype. The V and J genes are TRBV3-1 and TRBJ2-5, with D unresolved. The germline CDR1 and CDR2 sequences are LGHDT and YNNKEL (reference sequence). The CDR3 runs to 12 residues. The V gene lost 0 bases and the J gene lost 7 bases, with 6 bases spanning the gap. CDR3 bases: TGTGCCAGCAGCCAAGATAGGAGGACCCAGTACTTC. Translation gives CASSQDRRTQYF.

This chain joins TRBV20-1 and TRBJ1-3; tentatively, D is TRBD1 (5 bases). The germline V gene encodes CDR1 DFQATT and CDR2 SNEGSKA (reference sequence). V lost 2 bases to trimming and J lost 1 base, with 12 bases between them. The CDR3 has 15 residues. The CDR3 spells CSARKGRRSGNTIYF. In nucleotides, the CDR3 is TGCAGTGCTAGAAAGGGACGTCGATCTGGAAACACCATATATTTT.

The gene calls are TRBV6-1 and TRBJ1-3; tentatively, D is TRBD1 (5 bases). The CDR3 is made up of 15 amino acids. V lost 3 bases and J lost 2, with 11 bases in between. The V gene's germline CDR1 is MNHNS and CDR2 SASEGT. The CDR3 is CASSDQGLPGNTIYF. The CDR3 coding sequence is TGTGCCAGCAGTGATCAGGGTTTGCCTGGAAACACCATATATTTT.

V is TRBV4-2 and J is TRBJ2-2; 8 bases agree with TRBD1. Looked up from germline, CDR1 is LGHNA and CDR2 is YNFKEQ. The V gene end was trimmed by 5 bases and the J gene end by 11 bases; junction bases not matched to a gene: 1. The CDR3 totals 11 residues. The CDR3 loop reads CASSGQGELFF. The CDR3 DNA follows: TGTGCCAGCAGCGGACAGGGTGAGCTGTTTTTT.

This clonotype was found a few times. The genes are TRBV10-3 and TRBJ2-7, with unresolved D. Between the trimmed V and J ends, which lost 6 bases and 3 bases, there was a span of 9 bases. The CDR3 has 12 amino acids. CDR1 is ENHRY, CDR2 SYGVKD, per germline. Written as DNA, the CDR3 is TGTGCCATCAGGGAGCAGGACTACGAGCAGTACTTC. Encoded protein: CAIREQDYEQYF.

The rearrangement links TRBV3-1 to TRBJ2-7; D might be TRBD1 (6 bases). The germline V gene encodes CDR1 LGHDT and CDR2 YNNKEL (reference sequence). With 1 base removed from V and 3 bases from J, the gap between germline ends came to 13 bases. The length of the CDR3 is 15 residues. The CDR3 here is CASSQGTVRVYEQYF. In DNA form, the CDR3 reads TGTGCCAGCAGCCAAGGGACAGTGCGTGTCTACGAGCAGTACTTC.

This clonotype has a handful of counts. CDR3 region: CASGQGPDEQYF. CDR3 sequence (DNA): TGTGCCAGCGGACAGGGGCCTGACGAGCAGTACTTC. The chain combines TRBV6-5 with TRBJ2-7; 9 positions match TRBD1. The CDR3 is 12 amino acids. Germline lookup yields CDR1 MNHEY and CDR2 SVGAGI. With V trimmed by 8 bases and J by 5 bases, 4 bases remained unmatched.

The CDR3 DNA sequence: TGTGCCAGCAGTGCGGGACTAGCGGGAGCTTACGAGCAGTACTTC. Encoded protein: CASSAGLAGAYEQYF. The J gene is TRBJ2-7, the V gene TRBV2, with 14 nucleotides matching TRBD2. Trimming took 4 bases from V and 4 from J; bases not matched to a gene: 3. Germline V gene sequence: CDR1 SNHLY, CDR2 FYNNEI. The CDR3 totals 15 residues.

The chain joins TRBV7-9 to TRBJ2-7, with 10 bases identical to TRBD1. CDR1 and CDR2 (germline): SEHNR, FQNEAQ (reference sequence). V dropped 5 bases and J dropped 5; count of bases not matched to a gene: 6. The CDR3 has 14 residues. CDR3 nucleotide sequence: TGTGCCAGCAGCACGGGACAGGGGAATCACGAGCAGTACTTC. Translated, it gives CASSTGQGNHEQYF.

This clonotype was observed a few times. V and J are TRBV10-3 and TRBJ2-5; no reliable D call. The germline CDR1 and CDR2 sequences are ENHRY and SYGVKD. The V end was cut by 2 bases, the J end by 2 bases, with 3 bases between. This CDR3 is built from 12 residues. The chain's CDR3 is CAISERQETQYF. DNA of the CDR3: TGTGCCATCAGTGAGCGACAAGAGACCCAGTACTTC.

The chain combines TRBV6-2 or TRBV6-3 with TRBJ2-3, with D possibly matching TRBD1 (5 bases). CDR1 MNHEY and CDR2 SVGEGT come from the germline V gene. This CDR3 has 14 residues. Trimming removed 8 bases at V and 6 bases at J, with 18 bases between. The CDR3 DNA reads as TGTGCCAGCGGCGGACAACCGGACGGGGATACGCAGTATTTT. Protein sequence: CASGGQPDGDTQYF.

In this sample, this clonotype turned up a few times. The chain recombines TRBV28 with TRBJ1-6; 10 bases align to TRBD1. The CDR3 is made up of 14 amino acids. Germline V gives CDR1 MDHEN, CDR2 SYDVKM. V shed 6 bases, J shed 9 bases, and the junction held 5 bases outside the gene matches. The CDR3 DNA reads as TGTGCCAGCAGACTCGGACAGGGGGTTTCACCCCTCCACTTT. It specifies CASRLGQGVSPLHF.

The chain carries TRBV4-3 and TRBJ2-1, with TRBD2 matching over 10 bases. The CDR3 loop spans 18 amino acids. The J segment lost 6 bases and the V segment lost 4 bases, leaving 15 bases of the junction unmatched. Germline V CDR1 and CDR2: LGHNA, YSLEER. This chain's CDR3 is CASSLHYTRLAGGNEQFF. The CDR3 DNA reads TGCGCCAGCAGCCTCCATTATACTAGACTAGCGGGTGGCAATGAGCAGTTCTTC.

In its sample, this clonotype was seen a few times. The genes are TRBV6-1 and TRBJ1-1; D is unresolved. The length of the CDR3 is 15 residues. Between the trimmed V and J ends, which lost 7 bases and 4 bases, there was a span of 19 bases. Germline loops: CDR1 MNHNS, CDR2 SASEGT. Here the CDR3 reads CASNLDWGRVTEAFF. CDR3 DNA: TGTGCCAGCAACCTTGACTGGGGTCGTGTCACTGAAGCTTTCTTT.

This clonotype was detected a few times. The V call is TRBV5-1, the J call TRBJ1-1, with a tentative D call TRBD1 (6 bases). CDR1 is SGHRS and CDR2 is YFSETQ in the germline V gene. This CDR3 has 14 amino acids. Trimming removed 0 bases at V and 4 bases at J, with 10 bases between. The CDR3 region is CASSLGGPSTEAFF. DNA of the CDR3: TGCGCCAGCAGCTTGGGGGGGCCGAGCACTGAAGCTTTCTTT.

A note on this clonotype: The junction does not match germline at one end; this may be a read error. The chain combines TRBV5-1 with TRBJ2-1; 11 bases are shared with TRBD2. The CDR3 runs 19 residues. Germline CDR1 SGHRS, CDR2 YFSETQ. CDR3 coding DNA: TGCGCCATCAGCCCCTCTGGACTAGCGGGTACTTTTGGGGGCAATGAGCAGTTCTTC. Its protein is CAISPSGLAGTFGGNEQFF.

J is TRBJ1-1 and V is TRBV6-1; possibly TRBD1 for D (5 bases). Germline V gene sequence: CDR1 MNHNS, CDR2 SASEGT. The CDR3 has 14 residues. Trimming removed 3 bases from V and 4 bases from J, with 12 bases in between. The CDR3 spells CASSEIQGTTEAFF. CDR3 sequence (DNA): TGTGCCAGCAGTGAGATCCAGGGAACCACTGAAGCTTTCTTT.